The 5 T cell receptor beta chains below come from one sample, sequenced in a study of blood T cells in healthy people across ages. Primers used in a second PCR of roughly 7 to 12 cycles were a sample-barcoded 5' primer and a J-beta primer mix. In TCRdb, the 5' RACE reads were re-called with MiXCR into one record per CDR3 protein. Among hundreds of thousands of distinct CDR3 sequences listed, around 52% were seen once. Sequenced material: blood. These receptors were obtained from an elderly woman in good health.

This clonotype has a count of ten or more. In DNA form, the CDR3 reads TGCGCCAGCAGCTTGGAAGGTCCCGGGGCCAACGTCCTGACTTTC. Its translation: CASSLEGPGANVLTF. The chain couples TRBV5-1 to TRBJ2-6; D remains ambiguous. This CDR3 spans 15 amino acids. Germline V lookup: CDR1 SGHRS, CDR2 YFSETQ. The V end was cut by 0 bases, the J end by 4 bases, with 8 bases between.

On this clonotype itself: With a much larger clone just one base away, this may be a read error. The chain combines TRBV12-3 or TRBV12-4 with TRBJ1-2; D not certain. The ends were cut back, 4 bases at V and 4 bases at J, with 16 bases in the middle. The CDR3 is made up of 15 amino acids. CDR3 in amino acids: CASSSRSLTSYGYTF. The CDR3 nucleotides are TGTGCCAGCAGTTCGCGGAGCTTAACGAGCTATGGCTACACCTTC.

As to this clonotype: A clone one base away is much larger, so this may be a read error. This rearrangement joins TRBV5-1 to TRBJ2-1; 10 bases are shared with TRBD1. The CDR3 is 15 amino acids. Germline V CDR1 and CDR2: SGHRS, YFSETQ. CDR3: CANSLAGQGFGEQFF. The CDR3 DNA reads as TGCGCCAACAGCTTGGCGGGACAGGGGTTCGGTGAGCAGTTCTTC.

About this clonotype: Just one base apart from a much larger clone, this may be a read error. The chain carries TRBV11-1 and TRBJ1-6; D unresolved. This CDR3 has 15 residues. CDR1 and CDR2 (germline): SGHAT, FQDESV (reference sequence). V lost 1 base and J lost 6, with 10 bases in between. Written as DNA, the CDR3 is TGTGCCAGCAGCTTAGGCCGCACTCGTAATTCACCCCTCCACTTT. Its protein product is CASSLGRTRNSPLHF.

V is TRBV7-6 and J is TRBJ2-2, with 9 bases aligning to TRBD2. This CDR3 spans 16 amino acids. Germline V gene lookup returns CDR1 SGHVS and CDR2 FNYEAQ. The V and J ends lost 3 bases and 1 base, in that order; junction bases with no gene match: 3. CDR3 DNA: TGTGCCAGCAGCTTCCATAGCGGGGGGAACACCGGGGAGCTGTTTTTT. Translated: CASSFHSGGNTGELFF.